Below are 23 T cell receptor beta chains sequenced from a single sample in a study of blood T cell repertoires in COVID-19 (dated by TCRdb to about 2020). The library was obtained by the immunoSEQ multiplex PCR assay. In TCRdb, the immuneACCESS table is reduced to in-frame sequences with V and J assigned. These tables do not hold every clone; where another copy was compared, an unresolved V gene accounts for under half, and the others remain unexplained. The sample contains just over 300,000 clones, 90% of them found a single time. In total, the top ten clones hold approximately 4.3% of the sample. What was sequenced was PBMCs or T cells enriched from blood (not recorded which). The origin of the receptors is a woman between 18 and 30 years old with acute COVID-19.

V is TRBV27 and J is TRBJ1-6, with 9 bases matching TRBD1. The CDR3 consists of 16 residues. V shed 1 base and J 7 bases; nucleotides not matched to a gene: 5. Germline loops: CDR1 MNHEY, CDR2 SMNVEV (reference sequence). The CDR3, as DNA: TGTGCCAGCAGTTTATTCGGGGACAGGGAAAATTCACCCCTCCACTTT. As protein: CASSLFGDRENSPLHF.

The gene calls are TRBV13 and TRBJ1-3; D is ambiguous. This CDR3 region has 19 residues. V lost 1 base and J lost 0, with 19 bases in between. In germline, CDR1 is PRHDT, CDR2 FYEKMQ (reference sequence). This CDR3 is CASSLDRPEEGRSGNTIYF. The CDR3 bases are TGTGCCAGCAGCTTAGATAGACCAGAGGAGGGTCGCTCTGGAAACACCATATATTTT.

V gene TRBV29-1 combines with J gene TRBJ2-7, with 11 bases identical to TRBD2. From germline, CDR1 is SQVTM and CDR2 ANQGSEA. This CDR3 is 14 amino acids long. J lost 1 base, V lost 8 bases, and 7 bases had no gene match. The CDR3 nucleotides are TGCAGCCCGCCTAGCGGGAGGAAATCCTACGAGCAGTACTTC. Amino acids: CSPPSGRKSYEQYF.

This clone was counted between two and nine times. This chain connects TRBV28 to TRBJ2-1, with 9 bases identical to TRBD1. The CDR3 has 16 amino acids. With 4 bases clipped from V and 4 bases from J, the junction kept 8 bases outside the gene matches. Germline V gives CDR1 MDHEN, CDR2 SYDVKM. CDR3 amino acids: CASSSGQGPQYNEQFF. CDR3 bases: TGTGCCAGCAGTTCGGGACAGGGCCCACAGTACAATGAGCAGTTCTTC.

The chain links TRBV3-1 (or the pseudogene TRBV3-2) to TRBJ2-7, with 7 bases fitting TRBD2. The J segment lost 5 bases and the V segment lost 0 bases, leaving 13 bases of the junction unmatched. The length of the CDR3 is 17 residues. The germline gives CDR1 LGHDT, CDR2 YNNKEL (reference sequence). CDR3: CASSQDWRLAAGDEQYF. The CDR3 coding sequence is TGTGCCAGCAGCCAAGACTGGCGGCTGGCGGCGGGGGACGAGCAGTACTTC.

The gene calls are TRBV7-9 and TRBJ1-1; D is uncertain. CDR1 and CDR2 (germline): SEHNR, FQNEAQ (reference sequence). The CDR3 runs to 15 residues. Trimming removed 0 bases from V and 1 base from J, with 9 bases in between. Here the CDR3 reads CASSLARLRNTEAFF. CDR3 sequence (DNA): TGTGCCAGCAGCTTAGCGAGGCTCCGGAACACTGAAGCTTTCTTT.

V and J are TRBV29-1 and TRBJ1-2; D remains ambiguous. Per the germline V gene, CDR1 is SQVTM and CDR2 is ANQGSEA. The CDR3 totals 12 residues. The V and J ends lost 3 bases and 6 bases respectively, with 11 bases between them. The CDR3 is CSVDTPADGYTF. The CDR3 nucleotides are TGCAGCGTTGATACTCCGGCGGATGGCTACACCTTC.

The rearrangement joins TRBV27 to TRBJ1-6; the match to TRBD1 covers 8 bases. The CDR3 spans 14 residues. Germline CDR1 is MNHEY and CDR2 is SMNVEV (reference sequence). J lost 9 bases, V lost 5 bases, and 6 bases had no gene match. For the CDR3, the DNA is TGTGCCAGCAGTATAGGACAGGGTAGTTCACCCCTCCACTTT. It is translated as CASSIGQGSSPLHF.

The V call is TRBV30, the J call TRBJ2-1; 10 nucleotides line up with TRBD2. Germline values: CDR1 GTSNPN, CDR2 SVGIG (reference sequence). The CDR3 is made up of 14 amino acids. The V and J ends lost 8 bases and 0 bases, in that order; junction bases with no gene match: 4. CDR3 DNA sequence: TGTGCCGGGACTAGCGAGAGCTCCTACAATGAGCAGTTCTTC. It yields the protein CAGTSESSYNEQFF.

The chain couples TRBV5-4 to TRBJ2-3; 7 nucleotides match TRBD2. The CDR3 totals 19 residues. The ends lost 2 bases at V and 0 bases at J; junction bases unmatched: 15. Germline CDR1 SGHNT, CDR2 YYREEE (reference sequence). The CDR3 DNA reads as TGTGCCAGCAGCTTTCCGGGACGGTGGGAGGGCCCTAGCACAGATACGCAGTATTTT. It yields the protein CASSFPGRWEGPSTDTQYF.

This chain connects TRBV30 to TRBJ1-1; D is undetermined. The germline CDR1 and CDR2 sequences are GTSNPN and SVGIG (reference sequence). The CDR3 contains 13 residues. Deletions cut 1 base from V and 4 bases from J, with 10 bases between. CDR3 DNA sequence: TGTGCCTGGAGTGGGATTTGGGCCACTGAAGCTTTCTTT. This encodes CAWSGIWATEAFF.

The chain employs TRBV11-2 and TRBJ2-7, with TRBD2 identical over 10 bases. Per germline, CDR1 SGHAT and CDR2 FQNNGV. V gave up 0 bases and J gave up 6 bases; unmatched junction bases: 5. The CDR3 runs to 15 residues. CDR3 amino acids: CASSLESSGGLEQYF. CDR3 bases: TGTGCCAGCAGCTTAGAATCTAGCGGGGGACTCGAGCAGTACTTC.

This rearrangement joins TRBV6-5 to TRBJ1-4; a weak D match, TRBD1 (5 bases). Germline V lookup: CDR1 MNHEY, CDR2 SVGAGI. The CDR3 runs 14 residues. V shed 6 bases and J shed 8 bases, with 16 bases lying between them. The CDR3 DNA follows: TGTGCCAGCAGGTCGCAGGGTCTTGGGGAAAAACTGTTTTTT. Protein product: CASRSQGLGEKLFF.

V gene TRBV5-3 combines with J gene TRBJ2-4; 8 bases map to TRBD2. TRBV5-3 is an ORF; its function is uncertain. The CDR3 length is 15 residues. V dropped 2 bases and J dropped 9; count of bases not matched to a gene: 10. Here the CDR3 reads CARSFRGGVRTIQYF. The CDR3 nucleotides read TGTGCCAGAAGCTTCCGGGGGGGAGTACGGACCATTCAGTACTTC.

The chain links TRBV5-1 to TRBJ2-1; 10 nucleotides align to TRBD2. This CDR3 is built from 15 residues. The ends lost 1 base at V and 9 bases at J; junction bases unmatched: 7. The V gene's germline CDR1 is SGHRS and CDR2 YFSETQ. The CDR3, as DNA: TGCGCCAGCAGCTTGTCTAGCGGGAGTCTAGGTGAGCAGTTCTTC. Protein: CASSLSSGSLGEQFF. Using reference TRBV5-1 and TRBJ2-1 for the parts outside the CDR3, the full variable domain is KAGVTQTPRYLIKTRGQQVTLSCSPISGHRSVSWYQQTPGQGLQFLFEYFSETQRNKGNFPGRFSGRQFSNSRSEMNVSTLELGDSALYLCASSLSSGSLGEQFFGPGTRLTVL.

This chain connects TRBV18 to TRBJ2-7; weak D call: TRBD1 (6 bases). This CDR3 is built from 12 residues. Trimming took off 3 bases at V and 6 bases at J, with 9 bases between the two ends. The germline V gene encodes CDR1 KGHSH and CDR2 LQKENI. CDR3 nucleotide sequence: TGTGCCAGCTCACCCTTAGGGGGCGAGCAGTACTTC. This codes for CASSPLGGEQYF.

This clone is a singleton in its sample. The chain recombines TRBV11-2 with TRBJ1-1, with D tentatively TRBD1 (5 bases). The CDR3 is made up of 14 amino acids. Germline assignment: CDR1 SGHAT and CDR2 FQNNGV. V gave up 2 bases and J gave up 3 bases, with 10 bases separating them. DNA of the CDR3: TGTGCCAGCAGCTTAATCAGGGTGGACACTGAAGCTTTCTTT. Its protein product is CASSLIRVDTEAFF.

The chain links TRBV9 to TRBJ1-3; 8 bases align to TRBD1. Germline CDR1 is SGDLS and CDR2 is YYNGEE. The CDR3 runs 16 residues. V lost 4 bases to trimming and J lost 0 bases; unmatched junction nucleotides: 6. The CDR3 region has the DNA TGTGCCAGCAGCCCGGGACAGGACCTCTCTGGAAACACCATATATTTT. Translating gives CASSPGQDLSGNTIYF.

V and J are TRBV3-1 (or the pseudogene TRBV3-2) and TRBJ2-2; 10 bases fit TRBD2. The germline CDR1 and CDR2 sequences are LGHDT and YNNKEL (reference sequence). The junction had 3 bases not matched to a gene; V was cut back by 1 base and J by 1 base. The CDR3 spans 17 residues. The CDR3 here is CASSQVSGRLNTGELFF. The CDR3 region has the DNA TGTGCCAGCAGCCAAGTTAGCGGGAGGTTGAACACCGGGGAGCTGTTTTTT.

This clone has a single count. The gene calls are TRBV21-1 and TRBJ2-7; the table calls TRBD2, which could not be checked here. TRBV21-1 is classified as a pseudogene. The CDR3 runs 18 residues. This CDR3 reads CASSKVPPGERFVDEQYF. CDR3 nucleotide sequence: TGTGCCAGCAGCAAAGTCCCGCCTGGGGAGAGGTTCGTCGACGAGCAGTACTTC.

The chain couples TRBV11-1 to TRBJ2-7; 9 nucleotides match TRBD1. In germline, CDR1 is SGHAT, CDR2 FQDESV (reference sequence). With V trimmed by 3 bases and J by 0 bases, 3 bases remained unmatched. This CDR3 has 15 residues. DNA for the CDR3: TGTGCCAGCAGCTTCGGGACAGGGAGCTCCTACGAGCAGTACTTC. It encodes CASSFGTGSSYEQYF. The whole variable domain, filled in from reference TRBV11-1 and TRBJ2-7, reads EAEVAQSPRYKITEKSQAVAFWCDPISGHATLYWYRQILGQGPELLVQFQDESVVDDSQLPKDRFSAERLKGVDSTLKIQPAELGDSAMYLCASSFGTGSSYEQYFGPGTRLTVT.

The CDR3 DNA reads TGTGCCACCAGTGACACCTATAGCAATCAGCCCCAGCATTTT. It encodes CATSDTYSNQPQHF. The chain joins TRBV24-1 to TRBJ1-5; D is ambiguous. CDR1 KGHDR and CDR2 SFDVKD come from the germline V gene. Between the trimmed V and J ends, which lost 4 bases and 0 bases, there was a span of 6 bases. The CDR3 consists of 14 residues.

This chain joins TRBV5-1 and TRBJ1-4, with D uncertain. The ends were cut back, 4 bases at V and 3 bases at J, with 10 bases in the middle. This CDR3 contains 14 residues. In germline, CDR1 is SGHRS, CDR2 YFSETQ. Here the CDR3 reads CASSRGLANEKLFF. The DNA of the CDR3 is TGCGCCAGCAGCCGGGGATTGGCTAATGAAAAACTGTTTTTT.